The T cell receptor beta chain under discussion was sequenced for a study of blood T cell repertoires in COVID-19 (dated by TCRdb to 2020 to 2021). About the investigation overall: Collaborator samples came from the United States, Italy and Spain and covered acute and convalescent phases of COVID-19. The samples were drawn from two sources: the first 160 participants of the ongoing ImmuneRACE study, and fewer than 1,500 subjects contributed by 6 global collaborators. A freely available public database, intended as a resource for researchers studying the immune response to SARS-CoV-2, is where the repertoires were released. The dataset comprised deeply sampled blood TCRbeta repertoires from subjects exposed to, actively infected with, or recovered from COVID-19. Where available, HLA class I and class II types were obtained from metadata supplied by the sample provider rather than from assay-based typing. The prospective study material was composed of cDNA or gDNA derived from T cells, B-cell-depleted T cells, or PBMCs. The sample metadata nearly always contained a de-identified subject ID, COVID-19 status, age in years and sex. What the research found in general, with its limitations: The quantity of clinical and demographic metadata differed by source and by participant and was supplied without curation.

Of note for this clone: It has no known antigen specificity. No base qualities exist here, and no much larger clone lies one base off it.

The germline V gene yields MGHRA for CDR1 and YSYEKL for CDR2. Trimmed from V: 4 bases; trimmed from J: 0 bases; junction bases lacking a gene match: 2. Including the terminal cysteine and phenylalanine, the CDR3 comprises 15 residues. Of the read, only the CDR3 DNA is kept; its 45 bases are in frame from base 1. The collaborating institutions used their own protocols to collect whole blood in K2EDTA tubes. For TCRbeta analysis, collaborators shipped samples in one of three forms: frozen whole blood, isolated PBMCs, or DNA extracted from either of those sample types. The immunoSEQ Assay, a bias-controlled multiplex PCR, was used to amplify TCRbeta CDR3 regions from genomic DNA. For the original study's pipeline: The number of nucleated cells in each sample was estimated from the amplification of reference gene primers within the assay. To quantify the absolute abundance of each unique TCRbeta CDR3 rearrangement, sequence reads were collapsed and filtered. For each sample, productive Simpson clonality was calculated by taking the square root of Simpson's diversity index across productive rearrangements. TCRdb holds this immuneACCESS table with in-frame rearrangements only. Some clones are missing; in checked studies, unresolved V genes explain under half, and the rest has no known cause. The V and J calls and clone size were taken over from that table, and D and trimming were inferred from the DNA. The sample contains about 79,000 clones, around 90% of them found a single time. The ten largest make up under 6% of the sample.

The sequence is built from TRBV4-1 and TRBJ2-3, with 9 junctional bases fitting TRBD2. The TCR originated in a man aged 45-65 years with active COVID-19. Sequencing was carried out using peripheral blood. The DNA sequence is TGCGCCAGCAGCCCGACTAGCGGAAGCACAGATACGCAGTATTTT. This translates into CASSPTSGSTDTQYF.